This is a list of T cell receptor beta chains from one sample in a study of blood T cell repertoires in COVID-19. Assay used: immunoSEQ multiplex PCR; TCRdb lists only in-frame clones, some missing. The sample lists 80,000 to 100,000 clones; over 70% were seen once. Sequencing was done on a sample of peripheral blood. Receptors were obtained from a man between 65 and 80 years old with acute or convalescent COVID-19. The CDR3 runs from the conserved cysteine through the conserved F or W. The D gene is left open where the match is weak. Rows may omit the clone size; those that give it use once, few, many or a size class.

v_gene	j_gene	d_gene	abundance	CDR3aa	CDR3nt
TRBV7-2	TRBJ2-7	TRBD2	once	CASSLTSGRAIIEQYF	TGTGCCAGCAGCTTGACTAGCGGGAGGGCCATTATCGAGCAGTACTTC
TRBV12-3/TRBV12-4	TRBJ1-2	TRBD1	-	CASQGAVRGYTF	TGTGCCAGCCAGGGGGCGGTGAGGGGCTACACCTTC
TRBV7-3	TRBJ2-7	TRBD2	-	CASSQTSGTYEQYF	TGTGCCAGCAGCCAGACTAGCGGTACCTACGAGCAGTACTTC
TRBV5-1	TRBJ2-1	TRBD2	-	CASSFPKAGEANEQFF	TGCGCCAGCAGCTTCCCAAAAGCGGGAGAGGCCAATGAGCAGTTCTTC
TRBV7-3	TRBJ2-3	-	few	CASSLRGLSTDTQYF	TGTGCCAGCAGCTTACGCGGACTTAGCACAGATACGCAGTATTTT
TRBV27	TRBJ2-3	-	-	CATIYSGTADTQYF	TGTGCCACCATCTATAGCGGGACAGCAGATACGCAGTATTTT
TRBV5-1	TRBJ2-6	-	-	CASSLATDSGANVLTF	TGCGCCAGCAGCTTGGCGACAGACTCTGGGGCCAACGTCCTGACTTTC
TRBV7-7	TRBJ2-6	-	-	CASSSGISGANVLTF	TGTGCTAGCAGCTCGGGAATCTCTGGGGCCAACGTCCTGACTTTC
TRBV7-2	TRBJ2-7	-	-	CASSLGSGTEQYF	TGTGCCAGCAGCTTAGGTTCCGGGACAGAGCAGTACTTC
TRBV5-1	TRBJ1-6	-	-	CASSFSRLNSPLHF	TGCGCCAGCAGCTTCTCCAGACTCAATTCACCCCTCCACTTT
TRBV3-1/TRBV3-2	TRBJ2-7	TRBD1	once	CASSQIDRAYEQYF	TGTGCCAGCAGCCAGATTGACAGGGCCTACGAGCAGTACTTC
TRBV19	TRBJ1-5	-	few	CASSTYGNQPQHF	TGTGCCAGTAGTACTTACGGGAATCAGCCCCAGCATTTT
TRBV6-4	TRBJ1-5	-	many	CASSDWRGSNQPQHF	TGTGCCAGCAGTGACTGGCGGGGGAGCAATCAGCCCCAGCATTTT
TRBV5-1	TRBJ2-1	TRBD2	-	CASSLAVGLAYNEQFF	TGCGCCAGCAGCTTGGCCGTGGGACTAGCCTACAATGAGCAGTTCTTC
TRBV28	TRBJ1-2	-	-	CASSRQRGYTF	TGTGCCAGCAGTCGGCAGCGCGGCTACACCTTC
TRBV5-6	TRBJ1-5	-	-	CASSLGSRGEFQPQHF	TGTGCCAGCAGCTTGGGGTCCCGGGGAGAGTTTCAGCCCCAGCATTTT
TRBV28	TRBJ2-7	TRBD2	-	CASRISGSNVYEQYF	TGTGCCAGCAGGATTAGCGGGAGCAATGTGTACGAGCAGTACTTC
TRBV4-3	TRBJ1-2	-	-	CASSQVSRTNYGYTF	TGCGCCAGCAGCCAAGTTTCTAGAACTAACTATGGCTACACCTTC
TRBV5-1	TRBJ1-4	-	-	CASRVGGSNEKLFF	TGCGCCAGCAGGGTAGGAGGATCTAATGAAAAACTGTTTTTT
TRBV5-1	TRBJ1-2	TRBD1	-	CASSPGQAGYTF	TGCGCCAGCAGCCCCGGACAGGCAGGCTACACCTTC
TRBV27	TRBJ2-7	TRBD2	-	CASSLSPTGGPEQYF	TGTGCCAGCAGCTTGAGTCCTACGGGAGGGCCCGAGCAGTACTTC
TRBV11-2	TRBJ2-2	-	-	CASSSIAGANTGELFF	TGTGCCAGCAGCTCGATAGCTGGTGCGAACACCGGGGAGCTGTTTTTT
TRBV7-8	TRBJ2-7	-	-	CASSITGEVGEQYF	TGTGCCAGCAGCATCACAGGGGAGGTCGGCGAGCAGTACTTC
TRBV5-4	TRBJ2-1	TRBD2	-	CASSFDSGSRDEQFF	TGTGCCAGCAGCTTTGATAGCGGGAGTCGTGATGAGCAGTTCTTC
TRBV4-1	TRBJ1-2	-	few	CASSQVSHTSYGYTF	TGCGCCAGCAGCCAAGTCAGTCACACCTCCTATGGCTACACCTTC
TRBV29-1	TRBJ1-1	TRBD1	-	CSAGQGGNTEAFF	TGCAGCGCAGGACAGGGAGGGAACACTGAAGCTTTCTTT
TRBV19	TRBJ2-7	TRBD1	-	CASSAGTGAYEQYF	TGTGCCAGTAGTGCCGGGACAGGGGCCTACGAGCAGTACTTC
TRBV5-6	TRBJ2-3	TRBD1	-	CASSLVLTGGADTQYF	TGTGCCAGCAGCTTGGTGTTGACAGGGGGCGCAGATACGCAGTATTTT
TRBV29-1	TRBJ2-3	TRBD2	-	CSVPPGPWTSASTDTQYF	TGCAGCGTTCCACCTGGCCCTTGGACTAGTGCTAGCACAGATACGCAGTATTTT
TRBV27	TRBJ2-1	-	-	CASSHYNEQFF	TGTGCCAGCTCCCACTACAATGAGCAGTTCTTC
TRBV29-1	TRBJ2-7	TRBD2	many	CSVSGTSGRWSEQYF	TGCAGCGTTTCAGGGACTAGCGGGAGATGGAGCGAGCAGTACTTC
TRBV27	TRBJ2-6	-	-	CASSLSPGANVLTF	TGTGCCAGCAGTTTGAGCCCTGGGGCCAACGTCCTGACTTTC
TRBV28	TRBJ1-2	TRBD1	-	CASRGGSGQGYGYTF	TGTGCCAGCAGGGGGGGGTCGGGACAGGGCTATGGCTACACCTTC
TRBV11-1	TRBJ2-1	TRBD1	once	CASSLRGPPPGNEQFF	TGTGCCAGCAGCTTAAGGGGGCCTCCTCCGGGCAATGAGCAGTTCTTC
TRBV19	TRBJ2-6	-	-	CASSTLGANVLTF	TGTGCCAGTAGTACACTGGGGGCCAACGTCCTGACTTTC
TRBV6-6	TRBJ1-2	TRBD1	-	CASSRGTGFFGYTF	TGTGCCAGCAGCCGAGGGACAGGGTTTTTTGGCTACACCTTC
TRBV6-5	TRBJ2-3	-	-	CASSWGGGLSTDTQYF	TGTGCCAGCAGTTGGGGTGGCGGGCTCAGCACAGATACGCAGTATTTT
TRBV11-1	TRBJ2-1	TRBD2	-	CASSLMGLGGNEQFF	TGTGCCAGCAGCTTAATGGGACTAGGTGGCAATGAGCAGTTCTTC
TRBV14	TRBJ2-3	TRBD2	-	CASSPGLAFTDTQYF	TGTGCCAGCAGCCCGGGACTAGCCTTCACAGATACGCAGTATTTT
TRBV6-5	TRBJ2-5	TRBD1	few	CASQGAAARRETQYF	TGTGCCAGCCAGGGGGCGGCAGCCCGGCGGGAGACCCAGTACTTC
TRBV7-6	TRBJ2-7	-	-	CASSLGGGYTDEQYF	TGTGCCAGCAGCTTAGGGGGGGGCTATACCGACGAGCAGTACTTC
TRBV6-5	TRBJ2-5	-	-	CASSSSETQYF	TGTGCCAGCAGTTCATCAGAGACCCAGTACTTC
TRBV27	TRBJ2-1	-	-	CASSSGTDYYNEQFF	TGTGCCAGCAGCTCCGGGACTGACTATTACAATGAGCAGTTCTTC
TRBV4-1	TRBJ1-5	TRBD1	-	CASSLVDRGSNQPQHF	TGCGCCAGCAGCCTTGTGGACAGGGGTAGCAATCAGCCCCAGCATTTT
TRBV5-1	TRBJ2-7	TRBD1	few	CASSLGQGVYEQYF	TGCGCCAGCAGCTTGGGCCAGGGGGTCTACGAGCAGTACTTC
TRBV10-3	TRBJ1-5	-	-	CAISESGGDQPQHF	TGTGCCATCAGTGAGTCAGGGGGAGATCAGCCCCAGCATTTT
TRBV7-2	TRBJ2-1	-	-	CASSSRRGSEVNEQFF	TGTGCCAGCAGCTCGCGGCGAGGCAGTGAGGTAAATGAGCAGTTCTTC
TRBV10-3	TRBJ2-7	TRBD1	-	CAISPRAGTGFYEQYF	TGTGCCATCAGTCCGAGGGCCGGGACAGGGTTCTACGAGCAGTACTTC
TRBV6-6	TRBJ2-7	-	-	CASSPQVTYEQYF	TGTGCCAGCAGTCCACAGGTAACCTACGAGCAGTACTTC
TRBV19	TRBJ1-5	TRBD1	-	CASSGTGGQQPQHF	TGTGCCAGTAGCGGGACAGGGGGCCAGCAGCCCCAGCATTTT
TRBV18	TRBJ1-2	TRBD1	-	CASLKDRGIYGYTF	TGTGCCAGCTTAAAAGACAGGGGTATCTATGGCTACACCTTC
TRBV4-1	TRBJ1-1	-	-	CASSQWIGTIQTLNTEAFF	TGCGCCAGCAGCCAGTGGATCGGGACAATCCAAACTTTGAACACTGAAGCTTTCTTT
TRBV19	TRBJ1-4	-	few	CASSQGFSATNEKLFF	TGTGCCAGTAGTCAGGGGTTTTCTGCAACTAATGAAAAACTGTTTTTT
TRBV3-1/TRBV3-2	TRBJ2-1	-	-	CASSPLGDEQFF	TGTGCCAGCAGCCCCCTCGGGGATGAGCAGTTCTTC